The next 10 T cell receptor beta chains were all read from a single sample in a study of response to subunit inactivated influenza vaccine. TCRdb called the RT-PCR reads again in MiXCR, with one record for every CDR3 protein. The sample has some 550,000 distinct CDR3 sequences, 20% to 25% seen once. The data also belong to a second study, concerning T cells expressing NK-cell markers. In that study: Libraries used 5'RACE template switching adding universal primer site and UMIs.

Sequencing was performed on CD4+ T cells sorted from PBMCs, taken 11 to 12 days after vaccination. Receptor source: a man aged 50 to 60 who received an inactivated influenza vaccine.

V and J are TRBV21-1 and TRBJ1-4. TRBV21-1 is deemed a pseudogene. The CDR3 is 17 residues long. The CDR3 protein is CASSGRVKKPTNEKLFF. CDR3 DNA: TGTGCCAGCAGCGGAAGGGTAAAGAAACCAACTAATGAAAAACTGTTTTTT.

The V and J genes are TRBV5-1 and TRBJ2-7, with 10 bases matching TRBD2. The CDR3 runs 16 residues. CDR1 and CDR2 from the germline V gene are SGHRS and YFSETQ. The trim removed 0 bases at V and 3 bases at J, leaving 6 bases unmatched. Here the CDR3 DNA reads TGCGCCAGCAGCTTGGGAGGACTAGCGGAGAGCTACGAGCAGTACTTC. Residues: CASSLGGLAESYEQYF.

The chain has TRBV4-3 and TRBJ2-3; TRBD2 might be the D (6 bases). Trimming removed 0 bases at V and 5 bases at J, with 15 bases between. Germline-derived CDR1 and CDR2 are LGHNA and YSLEER. The length of the CDR3 is 16 residues. CDR3 in DNA: TGCGCCAGCAGCCAAGATTATCGGGACTCACAAGATACGCAGTATTTT. Protein product: CASSQDYRDSQDTQYF.

This clonotype was picked up a small number of times. This sequence joins TRBV4-1 and TRBJ2-1; D is unclear. The germline V gene encodes CDR1 MGHRA and CDR2 YSYEKL. This CDR3 region has 13 residues. V lost 3 bases to trimming and J lost 9 bases, with 12 bases between them. The CDR3 protein is CASSHVEWGEQFF. The CDR3 DNA follows: TGCGCCAGCAGCCACGTTGAATGGGGTGAGCAGTTCTTC.

The V gene is TRBV6-1, the J gene TRBJ1-5, with a possible D match to TRBD1 (5 bases). The CDR3 covers 16 residues. V lost 6 bases to trimming and J lost 4 bases, with 19 bases between them. Germline V gene lookup returns CDR1 MNHNS and CDR2 SASEGT. CDR3 coding DNA: TGTGCCAGCAGACCGGGGTGGGGGGTGAATAATCAGCCCCAGCATTTT. It yields the protein CASRPGWGVNNQPQHF.

This clonotype was counted only a few times. CDR3 in amino acids: CASSLGGTSLYEQFF. CDR3 nucleotides: TGTGCCAGCAGCTTAGGTGGGACTAGCCTCTATGAGCAGTTCTTC. J is TRBJ2-1 and V is TRBV7-2, with 9 bases matching TRBD2. CDR1 and CDR2 (germline): SGHTA, FQGNSA. V lost 1 base, J lost 8 bases, and 6 bases stayed unmatched. The CDR3 consists of 15 residues.

The chain joins TRBV25-1 to TRBJ2-7, with 15 positions matching TRBD2. Germline V gives CDR1 MGHDK, CDR2 SYGVNS. The J segment lost 2 bases and the V segment lost 4 bases, leaving 12 bases of the junction unmatched. The CDR3 is 19 residues long. In nucleotides, the CDR3 is TGTGCCAGCAGTGCCGAGGGGACTAGCGGGAGGACGCAGACCTACGAGCAGTACTTC. This encodes CASSAEGTSGRTQTYEQYF.

J is TRBJ2-1 and V is TRBV11-1; D call uncertain. Trimming cost V 2 bases and J 7 bases, with 24 bases left between them. The germline CDR1 and CDR2 sequences are SGHAT and FQDESV (reference sequence). The CDR3 covers 18 residues. The CDR3 sequence: CASSLPVRRWGGGNEQFF. The CDR3, as DNA: TGTGCCAGCAGCTTACCCGTTCGTCGGTGGGGTGGTGGTAATGAGCAGTTCTTC.

The rearrangement joins TRBV4-3 to TRBJ1-2, with D possibly being TRBD1 (6 bases). The V end lost 1 base, the J end lost 6 bases, and 9 bases lay between the germline ends. CDR3 length: 13 residues. Germline values: CDR1 LGHNA, CDR2 YSLEER. CDR3 coding DNA: TGCGCCAGCAGCCAAGCGGGGGCTGATGGCTACACCTTC. Residues: CASSQAGADGYTF.

This clonotype came up a few times. This chain links TRBV7-2 with TRBJ2-5; 8 bases align to TRBD1. This CDR3 has 14 residues. Unmatched junction bases numbered 6, after V lost 5 bases and J lost 4 bases. Germline V gene data show CDR1 as SGHTA and CDR2 as FQGNSA. CDR3 residues: CASSIQGGRETQYF. The CDR3 coding sequence is TGTGCCAGCAGCATACAGGGGGGCCGAGAGACCCAGTACTTC.